This T cell receptor beta chain is from a study of cytomegalovirus exposure and HLA in healthy donors. Overall study context: Within the Caucasian-associated ancestry cluster were around 81% of the approximately 390 genotyped donors.

There are a few counts of this clone. Its antigen is currently unknown. Trimming took 4 bases from V and 3 from J; bases not matched to a gene: 4. This CDR3 region has 14 residues. Germline V gene lookup returns CDR1 SGHNT and CDR2 YENEEA. The PCR was carried out with 60 Vbeta primers and 13 Jbeta primers. Sequencing used immunoSEQ multiplex PCR; TCRdb keeps in-frame clones, though not all of them. The repertoire consists of approximately 140,000 clones, with about three quarters occurring once and the leading ten covering 2% to 3%. General study points: Sequences of the TCR beta chain were said to predict the HLA-A and HLA-B alleles of most subjects accurately. Later analysis revealed greater clonal expansion in HLA-associated TCR beta chains than in equally common others. An assumption of roughly uniform sequencing depth across donors underlay the presence/absence analyses.

This receptor was obtained from a woman aged 60-70 years in good health and CMV-seropositive. Sequencing was done on a sample of PBMCs. The genes are TRBV11-3 and TRBJ1-2, with 8 positions matching TRBD1. The CDR3 DNA follows: TGTGCCAGCAGCTCCGGGACAGGCTACTATGGCTACACCTTC. This codes for CASSSGTGYYGYTF.